The TCR beta chain under discussion was sequenced for a study of cytomegalovirus exposure and HLA in healthy donors. Study outcomes and limitations: It is likely that the observed cluster of highly shared sequence variants was a sequencing artifact. Among TCR beta chains, those listed as cytomegalovirus-associated numbered over 150.

Per germline, CDR1 SEHNR and CDR2 FQNEAQ (reference sequence). The CDR3 covers 15 residues. The V segment lost 4 bases and the J segment 0 bases; nucleotides outside the gene matches: 5. PCR used 60 Vbeta primers and 13 Jbeta primers. Per the study methods: In a later analysis, some 80 million unique TCR beta chains included roughly 11 million shared by two or more donors. The method was immunoSEQ multiplex PCR; TCRdb's version includes in-frame clones alone and lacks a portion of them. The DNA gave D and trimming, while V, J and clone size come from that table. The sample carries over 150,000 clones, roughly 83% recorded once. Regarding this clone: Antigen specificity is unknown.

Donors showed nominal health when sampled, although they likely had unrecorded immune exposures. V usage is TRBV7-9 and J usage is TRBJ1-2; 7 nucleotides line up with TRBD1. The receptor comes from a boy aged 2-15 years in good health and CMV-seronegative. The sequenced sample consisted of PBMCs. This CDR3 reads CASSSSGTANYGYTF. The CDR3 DNA is TGTGCCAGCAGCTCGTCCGGGACAGCTAACTATGGCTACACCTTC.